This TCR beta chain was sequenced during a study of cytomegalovirus exposure and HLA in healthy donors. Study observations and caveats: Testing in vitro showed a few CMV-associated chains specific for CMV antigens. In a later analysis, specific HLA alleles were associated with 15,000 to 20,000 TCR beta sequences at a 0.05 false discovery rate.

The PCR employed 60 Vbeta primers together with 13 Jbeta primers. Only in-frame clones appear in the TCRdb table, and some are missing; sequencing was by immunoSEQ multiplex PCR. Among 160,000 or so clones, about three quarters were seen once, and the ten largest hold roughly 4.5%. In regard to this clone: Its antigen is still unknown.

The receptor comes from a man aged 18 to 35 in good health and CMV-seropositive. Sequenced material: PBMCs.

The CDR3 region is CSVRQGDTEAFF. The CDR3 DNA reads as TGCAGCGTTCGACAGGGAGATACTGAAGCTTTCTTT. The rearrangement uses TRBV29-1 and TRBJ1-1; the match to TRBD1 covers 7 bases. Unmatched junction bases numbered 5, after V lost 5 bases and J lost 5 bases. CDR1 SQVTM and CDR2 ANQGSEA come from the germline V gene. CDR3 length: 12 amino acids. Variable domain in full (rest from reference TRBV29-1 and TRBJ1-1): SAVISQKPSRDICQRGTSLTIQCQVDSQVTMMFWYRQQPGQSLTLIATANQGSEATYESGFVIDKFPISRPNLTFSTLTVSNMSPEDSSIYLCSVRQGDTEAFFGQGTRLTVV.